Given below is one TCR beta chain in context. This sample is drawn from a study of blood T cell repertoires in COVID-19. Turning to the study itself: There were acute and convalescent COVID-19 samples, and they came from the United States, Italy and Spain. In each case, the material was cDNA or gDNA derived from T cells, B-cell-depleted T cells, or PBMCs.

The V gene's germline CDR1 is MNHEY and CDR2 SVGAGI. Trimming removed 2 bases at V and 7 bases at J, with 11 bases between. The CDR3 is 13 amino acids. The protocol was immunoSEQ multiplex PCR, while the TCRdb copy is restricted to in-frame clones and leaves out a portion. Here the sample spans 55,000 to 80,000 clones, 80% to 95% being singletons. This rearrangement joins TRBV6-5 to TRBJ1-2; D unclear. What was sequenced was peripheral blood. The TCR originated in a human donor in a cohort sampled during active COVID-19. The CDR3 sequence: CASSYGPRAGYTF. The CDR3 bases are TGTGCCAGCAGTTACGGGCCCCGAGCTGGCTACACCTTC.